This TCR beta chain was observed in a study of graft-versus-host responses after intestinal transplantation. Study in general: Those transplanted obtained multivisceral, liver-intestinal, or isolated intestinal grafts. All recipients were given anti-thymocyte globulin induction, and tacrolimus and steroids were then administered for about three years.

About this clone: Antigen: not known.

Measured with immunoSEQ multiplex PCR; TCRdb has only the in-frame clones, and not every one. Of around 49,000 clones in the sample, roughly 90% were seen once. Regarding the study as a whole: Marrow from the recipient contained GvH clones, some of which had appeared first in ileum or blood. Within the allografts of patients who had graft-donor T cell macrochimerism, graft-versus-host to host-versus-graft clonal ratios were high.

From germline, CDR1 is MNHEY and CDR2 SMNVEV (reference sequence). CDR3 length equals 19 residues. V gave up 10 bases and J gave up 6 bases; unmatched junction bases: 22. This clonotype was obtained from a human donor who was the organ donor for an intestinal transplant. Sequencing was performed on unstimulated CD4+ T cells sorted from spleen or lymph node cells, taken before transplant. This rearrangement joins TRBV27 to TRBJ2-1, with 12 nucleotides matching TRBD2. In DNA form, the CDR3 reads TGTGCCACCTTCCATTCTAGCGGGAGGGCCATAGTTACGCTCAATGAGCAGTTCTTC. This sequence encodes CATFHSSGRAIVTLNEQFF.